This T cell receptor (beta chain) was profiled in a study of blood T cell repertoires in COVID-19. This CDR3 contains 16 residues. V was trimmed by 2 bases and J by 2 bases, leaving 11 bases between them. Germline CDR1 reads SGHKS; CDR2 reads YYEKEE (reference sequence). Cohort 3 recovery required two negative PCRs, clearance, or symptom resolution. The data were produced by immunoSEQ multiplex PCR, yet TCRdb's version contains in-frame clones alone and is incomplete. The data show a few hundred thousand clones, 75% to 85% seen once. The chain recombines TRBV5-5 with TRBJ1-6, with D perhaps TRBD1 (6 bases). The sample was PBMCs or T cells enriched from blood (not recorded which). The receptor was derived from a man in his forties who had recovered from COVID-19. Here the CDR3 DNA reads TGTGCCAGCAGCTTCGATGGGGGCCCCTATAATTCACCCCTCCACTTT. This gives the protein CASSFDGGPYNSPLHF. Using reference TRBV5-5 and TRBJ1-6 for the parts outside the CDR3, the full variable domain is DAGVTQSPTHLIKTRGQQVTLRCSPISGHKSVSWYQQVLGQGPQFIFQYYEKEERGRGNFPDRFSARQFPNYSSELNVNALLLGDSALYLCASSFDGGPYNSPLHFGNGTRLTVT.